The 10 T cell receptor beta chains below all came from one sample that was sequenced in a study of shared clonotypes between healthy human individuals. Generated by immunoSEQ multiplex PCR, the TCRdb table keeps only in-frame clones and is missing some. Seen here are around 1,900,000 clones, about 93% observed once, and the top ten hold about 1.6%. Positive CCR7 selection of CD45RO-negative cells yielded the naive CD8 cells, and terminally differentiated effector memory CD45RA+ cells were excluded. The sequencing sample was made of naive CD8+ T cells from PBMCs. These receptors all come from a young man in good health. Some clones in this sample may be carry-over from other donors' samples.

About this clone itself: Additional DNA sequences in this sample encode the identical CDR3. V usage is TRBV28 and J usage is TRBJ1-5; D is unclear. V was cut by 8 bases and J by 4 bases, with 15 bases left in between. CDR1 and CDR2 from the germline V gene are MDHEN and SYDVKM. The CDR3 runs 14 residues. The CDR3 DNA sequence: TGTGCCAGCTCGCGGCGGCAGGCTAATCAGCCCCAGCATTTT. Its translation: CASSRRQANQPQHF.

The chain is built from TRBV27 and TRBJ2-2; the D is unclear. The CDR3 has 14 amino acids. The germline V gene encodes CDR1 MNHEY and CDR2 SMNVEV (reference sequence). Trimming shortened V by 3 bases and J by 6 bases, and 11 bases separated the two germline ends. CDR3 DNA sequence: TGTGCCAGCAGTTTTCTTAGTGAAGCCGGGGAGCTGTTTTTT. Its protein is CASSFLSEAGELFF.

This chain uses TRBV30 with TRBJ1-2; D is unresolved. This CDR3 spans 15 amino acids. Trimming shortened V by 5 bases and J by 8 bases, and 24 bases separated the two germline ends. Germline V gene lookup returns CDR1 GTSNPN and CDR2 SVGIG (reference sequence). CDR3 coding DNA: TGTGCCTGGTCTCCCTGGAGGACGGGGATGGGGGGCTACACCTTC. It encodes CAWSPWRTGMGGYTF.

The chain recombines TRBV19 with TRBJ1-2, with TRBD1 as a possible D gene (5 bases). Per germline, CDR1 LNHDA and CDR2 SQIVND (reference sequence). The CDR3 covers 15 residues. Deletions cut 6 bases from V and 4 bases from J, with 18 bases between. The CDR3 region has the DNA TGTGCCAGTAGCAACTCAGGAGTGCAGGGCTATGGCTACACCTTC. Protein product: CASSNSGVQGYGYTF.

A note on this clone: This same CDR3 is encoded by further DNA sequences in the sample. The chain combines TRBV27 with TRBJ1-1; D gene unclear. The germline V gene has CDR1 MNHEY and CDR2 SMNVEV (reference sequence). This CDR3 region has 13 residues. Trimming took off 0 bases at V and 4 bases at J, with 6 bases between the two ends. The CDR3 coding sequence is TGTGCCAGCAGTTTATCTTGGGTCACTGAAGCTTTCTTT. This sequence encodes CASSLSWVTEAFF.

Note on this clone: This sample also contains other DNA sequences that code for the same CDR3. The chain uses TRBV5-4 and TRBJ2-7; 11 bases map to TRBD1. The germline gives CDR1 SGHNT, CDR2 YYREEE (reference sequence). V lost 2 bases to trimming and J lost 1 base; unmatched junction nucleotides: 2. The CDR3 sequence is 15 residues long. CDR3: CASSLRDRGSYEQYF. CDR3 nucleotides: TGTGCCAGCAGCTTACGGGACAGGGGGTCCTACGAGCAGTACTTC.

The V call is TRBV6-5, the J call TRBJ1-2; 9 bases line up with TRBD1. CDR3 length: 15 residues. The junction had 9 bases not matched to a gene; V was cut back by 6 bases and J by 4 bases. Germline lookup yields CDR1 MNHEY and CDR2 SVGAGI. CDR3 loop: CASREGTGLIYGYTF. The CDR3 DNA sequence: TGTGCCAGCAGGGAGGGGACAGGGCTTATCTATGGCTACACCTTC.

The chain combines TRBV10-3 with TRBJ2-7, with D perhaps matching TRBD1 or TRBD2 (5 bases each). Between the trimmed V and J ends, which lost 0 bases and 4 bases, there was a span of 13 bases. This CDR3 is 15 amino acids long. Germline V lookup: CDR1 ENHRY, CDR2 SYGVKD. CDR3 bases: TGTGCCATCAGTGAGTCAGGAACGGGGCCTTACGAGCAGTACTTC. It specifies CAISESGTGPYEQYF.

The chain joins TRBV30 to TRBJ1-2; 9 nucleotides line up with TRBD1. The V and J ends lost 3 bases and 4 bases, in that order; junction bases with no gene match: 9. This CDR3 region has 15 residues. The germline gives CDR1 GTSNPN, CDR2 SVGIG (reference sequence). CDR3 sequence reads: CAWSRQGVDPYGYTF. The CDR3 DNA follows: TGTGCCTGGAGCAGACAGGGGGTAGACCCCTATGGCTACACCTTC.

The CDR3 nucleotides read TGCAGCGCCACGGGGCTGATGGGGGAGCAGTACTTC. Its protein product is CSATGLMGEQYF. J is TRBJ2-7 and V is TRBV29-1, with D perhaps matching TRBD1 or TRBD2 (5 bases each). Per germline, CDR1 SQVTM and CDR2 ANQGSEA. The CDR3 has 12 amino acids. Trimming pared 7 bases from V and 7 bases from J, leaving 17 bases between.